This T cell receptor beta chain originates from a study of blood T cell repertoires in COVID-19. Background on the study: Italy, Spain and the United States were the sources of the convalescent and acute COVID-19 samples. T cells, B-cell-depleted T cells, or PBMCs provided the cDNA or gDNA that served as material.

Germline CDR1 SGHVS, CDR2 FQNEAQ. Trimming took 5 bases from V and 3 from J; bases not matched to a gene: 2. The CDR3 is 15 residues long. Original analysis: The authors estimated nucleated cell counts from reference gene primer amplification. Profiled with immunoSEQ multiplex PCR; TCRdb holds only in-frame clones, not every one. That table supplies the V and J calls and clone size; D and trimming were determined from the DNA. This sample has about 190,000 clones; roughly four fifths occur once, and the top ten carry roughly 13%. Sequenced sample: peripheral blood. This TCR was recovered from a man between 45 and 60 years old who had recovered from COVID-19. The rearrangement uses TRBV7-8 and TRBJ2-2; 11 nucleotides align to TRBD2. In DNA, the CDR3 is TGTGCCAGCAGCATTAGCGGGAGGGACACCGGGGAGCTGTTTTTT. This gives the protein CASSISGRDTGELFF.